One sample yielded the 19 T cell receptor beta chains listed below, sequenced in a study of graft-versus-host responses after intestinal transplantation. The data were produced by immunoSEQ multiplex PCR, yet TCRdb's version contains in-frame clones alone and is incomplete. The sample yields under 90,000 clones, 90% seen once. No antigen is known for these receptors. Sequencing was performed on unstimulated CD8+ T cells sorted from spleen or lymph node cells, taken before transplant. The receptors originated from a human donor who was the organ donor for an intestinal transplant.

The CDR3 region is CASSTTGGPTEAFF. The CDR3 bases are TGTGCCAGCAGCACCACAGGGGGCCCCACTGAAGCTTTCTTT. This rearrangement joins TRBV13 to TRBJ1-1; 9 nucleotides line up with TRBD1. Germline V gene sequence: CDR1 PRHDT, CDR2 FYEKMQ (reference sequence). The length of the CDR3 is 14 residues. With 5 bases clipped from V and 4 bases from J, the junction kept 5 bases outside the gene matches.

The chain has TRBV27 and TRBJ2-3; D possibly corresponds to TRBD2 (6 bases). Germline V gives CDR1 MNHEY, CDR2 SMNVEV (reference sequence). Trimming took off 3 bases at V and 0 bases at J, with 7 bases between the two ends. CDR3 length: 14 residues. The CDR3 DNA follows: TGTGCCAGCAGTTTCGGGACTAGCACAGATACGCAGTATTTT. Its protein is CASSFGTSTDTQYF.

V gene TRBV9 combines with J gene TRBJ1-2, with 7 bases matching TRBD1. This CDR3 has 11 residues. CDR1 and CDR2 (germline): SGDLS, YYNGEE. V was clipped by 3 bases and J by 9 bases; unmatched bases: 2. The CDR3 DNA follows: TGTGCCAGCAGCGGACAGGGTAGCTACACCTTC. The encoded protein is CASSGQGSYTF.

The chain combines TRBV6-5 with TRBJ2-3, with 7 bases fitting TRBD2. Germline V gene sequence: CDR1 MNHEY, CDR2 SVGAGI. V lost 0 bases to trimming and J lost 4 bases; unmatched junction nucleotides: 4. This CDR3 is built from 15 residues. DNA for the CDR3: TGTGCCAGCAGTTACTCCGGGGGGTTTGCAGATACGCAGTATTTT. As protein: CASSYSGGFADTQYF.

V usage is TRBV7-2 and J usage is TRBJ2-7; TRBD1 matches 9 bases. CDR3 size: 17 residues. With V trimmed by 6 bases and J by 3 bases, 15 bases remained unmatched. Germline CDR1 reads SGHTA; CDR2 reads FQGNSA. The CDR3 here is CASRQPQSGTGLYEQYV. Here the CDR3 DNA reads TGTGCCAGCAGGCAACCTCAATCCGGGACAGGGCTCTACGAGCAGTACGTC.

The chain recombines TRBV4-1 with TRBJ2-3, with D tentatively TRBD1 (5 bases). V lost 0 bases and J 2 bases, leaving 12 bases between the germline ends. Germline assignment: CDR1 MGHRA and CDR2 YSYEKL. The CDR3 sequence is 16 residues long. The CDR3 region is CASSQDRGIATDTQYF. The CDR3 coding sequence is TGCGCCAGCAGCCAAGATAGGGGAATCGCCACAGATACGCAGTATTTT.

Regarding this clone: Other nucleotide sequences in the sample specify the same CDR3. V usage is TRBV2 and J usage is TRBJ2-7; D is unresolved. Trimming shortened V by 1 base and J by 0 bases, and 7 bases separated the two germline ends. Germline CDR1 is SNHLY and CDR2 is FYNNEI. CDR3 length: 14 residues. This CDR3 reads CASSEGRSSYEQYV. For the CDR3, the DNA is TGTGCCAGCAGTGAAGGTCGGAGCTCCTACGAGCAGTACGTC.

The genes are TRBV11-2 and TRBJ2-1; D may be TRBD2 (5 bases). The CDR3 is 14 residues long. CDR1 SGHAT and CDR2 FQNNGV come from the germline V gene. The V end lost 5 bases, the J end lost 1 base, and 9 bases lay between the germline ends. The CDR3 DNA follows: TGTGCCAGCAGCGCCGGACTTTCCTACAATGAGCAGTTCTTC. This translates into CASSAGLSYNEQFF.

The rearrangement joins TRBV13 to TRBJ1-6; TRBD1 matches at 8 bases. The germline V gene encodes CDR1 PRHDT and CDR2 FYEKMQ (reference sequence). This CDR3 contains 17 residues. The junction had 5 bases not matched to a gene; V was cut back by 4 bases and J by 0 bases. The CDR3, as DNA: TGTGCCAGCAGCTGGACAGGGACGGGCTCCTATAATTCACCCCTCCACTTT. This codes for CASSWTGTGSYNSPLHF. Together with reference TRBV13 and TRBJ1-6, the CDR3 gives the full variable domain: AAGVIQSPRHLIKEKRETATLKCYPIPRHDTVYWYQQGPGQDPQFLISFYEKMQSDKGSIPDRFSAQQFSDYHSELNMSSLELGDSALYFCASSWTGTGSYNSPLHFGNGTRLTVT.

This rearrangement joins TRBV12-5 to TRBJ2-2; 9 bases are a match to TRBD1. The CDR3 covers 14 residues. With V trimmed by 6 bases and J by 6 bases, 5 bases remained unmatched. Germline V lookup: CDR1 LGHNT, CDR2 FRNRAP. CDR3 nucleotide sequence: TGTGCTAGTGGGGGAGACAGGGGGGCCGGGGAGCTGTTTTTT. Translating gives CASGGDRGAGELFF. Combining the CDR3 with reference TRBV12-5 and TRBJ2-2 gives the whole variable domain DARVTQTPRHKVTEMGQEVTMRCQPILGHNTVFWYRQTMMQGLELLAYFRNRAPLDDSGMPKDRFSAEMPDATLATLKIQPSEPRDSAVYFCASGGDRGAGELFFGEGSRLTVL.

This clone was seen a handful of times. The V call is TRBV27, the J call TRBJ2-3; tentative D call: TRBD1 (5 bases). V lost 5 bases, J lost 0 bases, and 15 bases lay in between. This CDR3 is built from 16 residues. The V gene's germline CDR1 is MNHEY and CDR2 SMNVEV (reference sequence). CDR3 loop: CASSPTGDLSTDTQYF. The DNA of the CDR3 is TGTGCCAGCAGTCCTACAGGCGATCTCAGCACAGATACGCAGTATTTT.

The CDR3 nucleotides read TGCAGCGTCGGGACAGATTACAATGAGCAGTTCTTC. Translation: CSVGTDYNEQFF. This chain links TRBV29-1 with TRBJ2-1; 7 positions match TRBD1. J gave up 4 bases and V 6 bases, and 3 bases lay outside the gene matches. CDR1 and CDR2 from the germline V gene are SQVTM and ANQGSEA. CDR3 length: 12 amino acids.

V is TRBV5-1 and J is TRBJ1-2; 8 nucleotides align to TRBD1. The CDR3 length is 17 residues. V lost 4 bases to trimming and J lost 8 bases; unmatched junction nucleotides: 19. Looked up from germline, CDR1 is SGHRS and CDR2 is YFSETQ. The CDR3 DNA reads as TGCGCCAGCAGCCCGGACCCTCCAACCAGGGGGCGCGACGGCTACACCTTC. Translation: CASSPDPPTRGRDGYTF.

V gene TRBV2 combines with J gene TRBJ2-7; 12 bases fit TRBD1. Germline-derived CDR1 and CDR2 are SNHLY and FYNNEI. The CDR3 is 13 amino acids. The CDR3 region is CASSGGQGAPDSV. The CDR3 coding sequence is TGTGCCAGCAGTGGGGGACAGGGGGCGCCGGATTCCGTC.

The rearrangement links TRBV7-9 to TRBJ1-2; 8 nucleotides match TRBD1. The CDR3 covers 15 residues. The trim removed 6 bases at V and 4 bases at J, leaving 10 bases unmatched. From germline, CDR1 is SEHNR and CDR2 FQNEAQ (reference sequence). CDR3 nucleotide sequence: TGTGCCAGCAGTTTCGGACAGGGCGATACCTATGGCTACACCTTC. Amino acid sequence: CASSFGQGDTYGYTF.

The chain couples TRBV12-5 to TRBJ2-1, with 7 bases identical to TRBD2. The ends lost 7 bases at V and 5 bases at J; junction bases unmatched: 5. Germline V gene data show CDR1 as LGHNT and CDR2 as FRNRAP. This CDR3 is 13 amino acids long. The CDR3 sequence is CASAPRGDNEQFF. In DNA form, the CDR3 reads TGTGCTAGTGCCCCTCGGGGGGACAATGAGCAGTTCTTC.

The V call is TRBV19, the J call TRBJ2-1; D gene unclear. Germline V gene data show CDR1 as LNHDA and CDR2 as SQIVND (reference sequence). The CDR3 runs to 11 residues. Deletions cut 3 bases from V and 8 bases from J, with 5 bases between. The CDR3: CASSIFDEQFF. CDR3 nucleotides: TGTGCCAGTAGTATTTTCGATGAGCAGTTCTTC.

V is TRBV4-3 and J is TRBJ1-1; D is perhaps TRBD1 (5 bases). The V gene lost 1 base and the J gene lost 1 base, with 7 bases spanning the gap. Germline V gives CDR1 LGHNA, CDR2 YSLEER. The CDR3 sequence is 14 residues long. CDR3: CASSQARENTEAFF. Here the CDR3 DNA reads TGCGCCAGCAGCCAAGCCAGGGAGAACACTGAAGCTTTCTTT.

This chain connects TRBV15 to TRBJ2-1, with 10 bases that match TRBD2. V dropped 0 bases and J dropped 0; count of bases not matched to a gene: 8. The germline V gene has CDR1 LNHNV and CDR2 YYDKDF (reference sequence). There are 19 residues in the CDR3. Written as DNA, the CDR3 is TGTGCCACCAGCAGAGAATCAGGACTAGCGGACGACTCCTACAATGAGCAGTTCTTC. This encodes CATSRESGLADDSYNEQFF.